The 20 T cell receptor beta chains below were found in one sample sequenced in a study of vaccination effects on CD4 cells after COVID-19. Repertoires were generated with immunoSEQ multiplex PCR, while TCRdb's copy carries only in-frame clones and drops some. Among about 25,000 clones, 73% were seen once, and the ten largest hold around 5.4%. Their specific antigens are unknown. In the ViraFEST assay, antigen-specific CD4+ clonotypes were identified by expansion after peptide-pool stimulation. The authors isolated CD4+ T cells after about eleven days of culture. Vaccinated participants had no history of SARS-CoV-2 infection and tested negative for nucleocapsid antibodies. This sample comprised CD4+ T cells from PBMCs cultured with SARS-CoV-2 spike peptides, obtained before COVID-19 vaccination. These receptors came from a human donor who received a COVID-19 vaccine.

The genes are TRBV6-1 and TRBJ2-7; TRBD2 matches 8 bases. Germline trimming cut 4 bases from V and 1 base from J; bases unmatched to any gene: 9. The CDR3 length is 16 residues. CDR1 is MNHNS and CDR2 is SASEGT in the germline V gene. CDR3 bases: TGTGCCAGCAGTGTACGAGCGGGAGCCAGGTCCTACGAGCAGTACTTC. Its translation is CASSVRAGARSYEQYF.

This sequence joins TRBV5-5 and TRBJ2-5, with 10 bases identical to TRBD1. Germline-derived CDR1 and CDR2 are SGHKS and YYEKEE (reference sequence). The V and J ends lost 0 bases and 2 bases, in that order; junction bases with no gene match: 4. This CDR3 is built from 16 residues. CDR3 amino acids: CASSLAGQGGQETQYF. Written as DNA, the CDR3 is TGTGCCAGCAGCTTGGCCGGACAGGGGGGACAAGAGACCCAGTACTTC.

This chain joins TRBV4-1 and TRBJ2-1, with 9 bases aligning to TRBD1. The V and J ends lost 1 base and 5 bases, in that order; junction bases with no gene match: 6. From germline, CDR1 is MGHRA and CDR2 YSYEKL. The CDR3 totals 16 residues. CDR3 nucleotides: TGCGCCAGCAGCCAAGTTCCCGGACAGGGGCACAATGAGCAGTTCTTC. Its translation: CASSQVPGQGHNEQFF.

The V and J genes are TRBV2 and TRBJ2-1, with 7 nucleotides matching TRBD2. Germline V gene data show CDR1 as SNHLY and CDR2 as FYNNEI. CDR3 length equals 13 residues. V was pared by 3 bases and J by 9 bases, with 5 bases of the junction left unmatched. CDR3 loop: CASSETRESEQFF. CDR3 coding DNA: TGTGCCAGCAGTGAGACGCGGGAGAGTGAGCAGTTCTTC.

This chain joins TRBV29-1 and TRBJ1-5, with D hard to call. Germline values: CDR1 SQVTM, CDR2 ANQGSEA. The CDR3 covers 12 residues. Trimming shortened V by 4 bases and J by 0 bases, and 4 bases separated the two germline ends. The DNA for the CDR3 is TGCAGCGTTGTGGATAGCAATCAGCCCCAGCATTTT. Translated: CSVVDSNQPQHF.

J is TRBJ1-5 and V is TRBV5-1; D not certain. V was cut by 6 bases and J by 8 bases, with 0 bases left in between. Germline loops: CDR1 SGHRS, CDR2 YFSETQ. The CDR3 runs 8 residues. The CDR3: CASKPQHF. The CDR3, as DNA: TGCGCCAGCAAGCCCCAGCATTTT.

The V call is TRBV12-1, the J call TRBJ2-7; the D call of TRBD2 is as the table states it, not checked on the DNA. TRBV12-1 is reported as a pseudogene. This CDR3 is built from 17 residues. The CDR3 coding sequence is TGTGCCAGCAGCTCGTCGGGTCGGGGGAAAAGGAACTACGAGCAGTACTTC. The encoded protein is CASSSSGRGKRNYEQYF.

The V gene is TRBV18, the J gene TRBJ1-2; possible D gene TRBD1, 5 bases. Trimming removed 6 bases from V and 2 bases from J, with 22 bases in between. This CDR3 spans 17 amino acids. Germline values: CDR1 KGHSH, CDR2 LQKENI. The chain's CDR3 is CASSLNRGKDGNYGYTF. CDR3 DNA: TGTGCCAGCTCCCTCAATAGGGGAAAGGACGGCAACTATGGCTACACCTTC.

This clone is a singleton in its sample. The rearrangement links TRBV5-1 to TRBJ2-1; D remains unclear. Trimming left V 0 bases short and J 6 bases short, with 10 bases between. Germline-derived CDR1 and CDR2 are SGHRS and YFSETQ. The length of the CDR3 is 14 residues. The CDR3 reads CASSLAALANEQFF. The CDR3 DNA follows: TGCGCCAGCAGCTTGGCCGCGCTTGCCAATGAGCAGTTCTTC.

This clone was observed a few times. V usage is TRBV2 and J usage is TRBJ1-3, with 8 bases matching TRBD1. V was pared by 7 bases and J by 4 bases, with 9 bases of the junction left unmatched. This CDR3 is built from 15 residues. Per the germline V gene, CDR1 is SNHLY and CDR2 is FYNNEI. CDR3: CASTNRGTGGNTIYF. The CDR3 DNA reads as TGTGCCAGCACTAACCGCGGGACAGGCGGAAACACCATATATTTT.

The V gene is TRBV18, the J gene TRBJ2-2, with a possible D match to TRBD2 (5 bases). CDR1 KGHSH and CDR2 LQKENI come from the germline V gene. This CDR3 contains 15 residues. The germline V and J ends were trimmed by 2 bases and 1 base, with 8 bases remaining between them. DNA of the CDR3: TGTGCCAGCTCACCAAGGACTGGGAACACCGGGGAGCTGTTTTTT. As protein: CASSPRTGNTGELFF.

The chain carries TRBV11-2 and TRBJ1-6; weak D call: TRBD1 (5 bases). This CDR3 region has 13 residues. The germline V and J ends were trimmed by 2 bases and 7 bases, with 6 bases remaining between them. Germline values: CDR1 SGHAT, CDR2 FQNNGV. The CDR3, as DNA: TGTGCCAGCAGCTTACAGGGAAATTCACCCCTCCACTTT. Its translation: CASSLQGNSPLHF.

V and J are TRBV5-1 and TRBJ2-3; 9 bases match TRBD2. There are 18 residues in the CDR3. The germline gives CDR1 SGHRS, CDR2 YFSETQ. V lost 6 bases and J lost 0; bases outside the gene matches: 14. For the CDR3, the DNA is TGCGCCAGCACCCCCCAGGGACTAGCAGGGACTAGCACAGATACGCAGTATTTT. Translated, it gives CASTPQGLAGTSTDTQYF.

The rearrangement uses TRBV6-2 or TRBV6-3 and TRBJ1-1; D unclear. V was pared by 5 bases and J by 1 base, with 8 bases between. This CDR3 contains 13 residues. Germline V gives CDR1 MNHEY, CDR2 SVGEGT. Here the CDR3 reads CASSRNRNTEAFF. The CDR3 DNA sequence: TGTGCCAGCAGTAGAAACAGGAACACTGAAGCTTTCTTT.

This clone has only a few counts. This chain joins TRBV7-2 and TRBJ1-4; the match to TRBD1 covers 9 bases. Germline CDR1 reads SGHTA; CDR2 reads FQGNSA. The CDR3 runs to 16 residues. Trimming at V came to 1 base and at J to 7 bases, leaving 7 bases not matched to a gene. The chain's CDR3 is CASSLVWDRETEKLFF. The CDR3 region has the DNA TGTGCCAGCAGCTTAGTTTGGGACAGGGAGACTGAAAAACTGTTTTTT. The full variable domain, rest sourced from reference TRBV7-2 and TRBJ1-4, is GAGVSQSPSNKVTEKGKDVELRCDPISGHTALYWYRQSLGQGLEFLIYFQGNSAPDKSGLPSDRFSAERTGGSVSTLTIQRTQQEDSAVYLCASSLVWDRETEKLFFGSGTQLSVL.

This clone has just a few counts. Written as DNA, the CDR3 is TGCGCCAGCAGCCTCAATACTGGGGCCAACGTCCTGACTTTC. Residues: CASSLNTGANVLTF. V is TRBV5-1 and J is TRBJ2-6; D gene uncertain. The CDR3 loop spans 14 amino acids. V was cut by 4 bases and J by 2 bases, with 7 bases left in between. CDR1 SGHRS and CDR2 YFSETQ come from the germline V gene. The whole variable domain, remainder taken from reference TRBV5-1 and TRBJ2-6, is KAGVTQTPRYLIKTRGQQVTLSCSPISGHRSVSWYQQTPGQGLQFLFEYFSETQRNKGNFPGRFSGRQFSNSRSEMNVSTLELGDSALYLCASSLNTGANVLTFGAGSRLTVL.

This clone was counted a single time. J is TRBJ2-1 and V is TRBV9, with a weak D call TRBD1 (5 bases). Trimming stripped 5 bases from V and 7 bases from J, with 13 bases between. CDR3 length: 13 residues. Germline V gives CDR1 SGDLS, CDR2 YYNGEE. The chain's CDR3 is CASSARQKNEQFF. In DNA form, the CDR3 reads TGTGCCAGCAGTGCCCGACAGAAGAATGAGCAGTTCTTC.

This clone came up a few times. CDR3 DNA sequence: TGTGCCAGCAGCTCCCCTGAGGCAGGCGAGCAGTACTTC. Its protein is CASSSPEAGEQYF. The gene calls are TRBV5-6 and TRBJ2-7; D unclear. Per germline, CDR1 SGHDT and CDR2 YYEEEE. With 3 bases removed from V and 6 bases from J, the gap between germline ends came to 13 bases. The CDR3 consists of 13 residues.

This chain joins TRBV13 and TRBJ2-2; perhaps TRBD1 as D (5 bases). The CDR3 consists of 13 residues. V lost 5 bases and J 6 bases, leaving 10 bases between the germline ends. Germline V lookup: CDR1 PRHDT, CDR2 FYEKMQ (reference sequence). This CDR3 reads CASSTRQPGELFF. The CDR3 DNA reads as TGTGCCAGCAGCACCCGACAGCCCGGGGAGCTGTTTTTT.

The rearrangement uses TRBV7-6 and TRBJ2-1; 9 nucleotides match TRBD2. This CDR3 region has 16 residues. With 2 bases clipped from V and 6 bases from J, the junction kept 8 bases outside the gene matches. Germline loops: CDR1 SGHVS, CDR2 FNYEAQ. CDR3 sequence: CASSLSGTSLVNEQFF. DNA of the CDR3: TGTGCCAGCAGCTTATCCGGGACTAGCCTCGTCAATGAGCAGTTCTTC. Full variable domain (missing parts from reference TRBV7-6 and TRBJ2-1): GAGVSQSPRYKVTKRGQDVALRCDPISGHVSLYWYRQALGQGPEFLTYFNYEAQQDKSGLPNDRFSAERPEGSISTLTIQRTEQRDSAMYRCASSLSGTSLVNEQFFGPGTRLTVL.